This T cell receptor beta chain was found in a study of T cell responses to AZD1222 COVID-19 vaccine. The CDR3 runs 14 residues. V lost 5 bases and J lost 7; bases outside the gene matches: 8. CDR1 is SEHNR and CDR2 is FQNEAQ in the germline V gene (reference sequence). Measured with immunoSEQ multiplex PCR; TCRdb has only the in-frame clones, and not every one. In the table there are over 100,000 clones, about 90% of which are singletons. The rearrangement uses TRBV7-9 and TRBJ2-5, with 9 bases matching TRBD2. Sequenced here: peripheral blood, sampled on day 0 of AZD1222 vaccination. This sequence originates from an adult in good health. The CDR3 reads CASSPGLAIGTQYF. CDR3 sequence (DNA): TGTGCCAGCAGCCCAGGACTAGCGATAGGGACCCAGTACTTC.